Following are 28 T cell receptor beta chains from one sample sequenced in a study of blood T cell repertoires in COVID-19. Sequenced by immunoSEQ multiplex PCR; TCRdb stores in-frame clones only, minus some. The sample has around 280,000 clones; 75% to 90% are singletons. Material: peripheral blood. The receptors were gathered from a woman under 40 who had recovered from COVID-19.

The chain's CDR3 is CASSPKGGYSNQPQHF. In DNA, the CDR3 is TGTGCCAGCAGCCCTAAGGGGGGGTATAGCAATCAGCCCCAGCATTTT. V is TRBV4-2 and J is TRBJ1-5, with D possibly being TRBD1 (6 bases). Germline V lookup: CDR1 LGHNA, CDR2 YNFKEQ. Deletions cut 4 bases from V and 0 bases from J, with 13 bases between. This CDR3 is built from 16 residues.

The genes are TRBV28 and TRBJ2-7, with a possible D match to TRBD1 (5 bases). The germline V gene encodes CDR1 MDHEN and CDR2 SYDVKM. The CDR3 extends over 15 amino acids. Trimming took off 4 bases at V and 3 bases at J, with 16 bases between the two ends. This chain's CDR3 is CASSSPGQADYEQYF. The CDR3 DNA follows: TGTGCCAGCAGTTCCCCAGGGCAGGCCGACTACGAGCAGTACTTC. Looking up the rest from reference TRBV28 and TRBJ2-7 gives the full variable domain: DVKVTQSSRYLVKRTGEKVFLECVQDMDHENMFWYRQDPGLGLRLIYFSYDVKMKEKGDIPEGYSVSREKKERFSLILESASTNQTSMYLCASSSPGQADYEQYFGPGTRLTVT.

The rearrangement joins TRBV6-2 or TRBV6-3 to TRBJ2-1; 13 nucleotides agree with TRBD2. V lost 7 bases to trimming and J lost 6 bases; unmatched junction nucleotides: 9. The CDR3 has 16 amino acids. CDR1 is MNHEY and CDR2 is SVGEGT in the germline V gene. The CDR3: CASTPGLAGRSNEQFF. The CDR3 DNA sequence: TGTGCCAGCACCCCGGGACTAGCGGGGAGGAGCAATGAGCAGTTCTTC.

The chain is built from TRBV2 and TRBJ2-3; D possibly corresponds to TRBD2 (7 bases). The CDR3 has 15 residues. Trimming stripped 7 bases from V and 5 bases from J, with 19 bases between. Per the germline V gene, CDR1 is SNHLY and CDR2 is FYNNEI. The CDR3 nucleotides are TGTGCCAGCATTCCAGGGGCGGGGGTTCAAGATACGCAGTATTTT. It is translated as CASIPGAGVQDTQYF.

V and J are TRBV21-1 and TRBJ2-7; the table's D gene call, TRBD1, was not cross checked with the DNA. TRBV21-1 has pseudogene status. The CDR3 extends over 16 amino acids. This CDR3 is CASSQVGDSLNYEQYF. CDR3 nucleotide sequence: TGTGCCAGCAGCCAAGTGGGGGACAGCCTAAACTACGAGCAGTACTTC.

This clone was found a few times. This chain uses TRBV4-1 with TRBJ2-1; tentatively, D is TRBD1 (5 bases). The germline V gene has CDR1 MGHRA and CDR2 YSYEKL. V was pared by 2 bases and J by 5 bases, with 10 bases between. The CDR3 contains 14 residues. CDR3 residues: CASSQSRVNNEQFF. The CDR3 bases are TGCGCCAGCAGCCAAAGCAGGGTAAACAATGAGCAGTTCTTC.

The chain has TRBV15 and TRBJ2-7; 8 bases are a match to TRBD1. Germline-derived CDR1 and CDR2 are LNHNV and YYDKDF (reference sequence). This CDR3 has 16 amino acids. V gave up 2 bases and J gave up 7 bases; unmatched junction bases: 13. The chain's CDR3 is CATSRRWGTGAFEQYF. CDR3 sequence (DNA): TGTGCCACCAGCAGACGATGGGGGACAGGTGCCTTTGAGCAGTACTTC.

The chain recombines TRBV19 with TRBJ1-1; TRBD1 agrees at 7 bases. The CDR3 length is 14 residues. Germline CDR1 LNHDA, CDR2 SQIVND (reference sequence). V lost 3 bases and J lost 5; bases outside the gene matches: 6. DNA of the CDR3: TGTGCCAGTAGTATCGGGGTCAGGGGGACTGAAGCTTTCTTT. This translates into CASSIGVRGTEAFF.

The chain employs TRBV7-9 and TRBJ2-3; the D gene is possibly TRBD1 (6 bases). The CDR3 spans 15 residues. Germline loops: CDR1 SEHNR, CDR2 FQNEAQ (reference sequence). Deletions cut 5 bases from V and 5 bases from J, with 17 bases between. CDR3 sequence (DNA): TGTGCCAGCAGCGACCAACAGGGTTTGGGAGATACGCAGTATTTT. It codes for CASSDQQGLGDTQYF.

CDR3 coding DNA: TGTGCCAGCAAGAGCGAGAACCAAGAGACCCAGTACTTC. Translating it yields CASKSENQETQYF. The rearrangement joins TRBV7-9 to TRBJ2-5, with D unresolved. This CDR3 has 13 amino acids. Trimming removed 7 bases from V and 0 bases from J, with 9 bases in between. From germline, CDR1 is SEHNR and CDR2 FQNEAQ (reference sequence).

This chain joins TRBV24-1 and TRBJ1-5; the D gene is possibly TRBD1 (6 bases). CDR3 size: 14 residues. Germline CDR1 is KGHDR and CDR2 is SFDVKD. Deletions cut 2 bases from V and 11 bases from J, with 15 bases between. CDR3 bases: TGTGCCACCAGTGATTCCAGGACAGTGAAGGCCCAGCATTTT. Amino acid sequence: CATSDSRTVKAQHF.

Turning to this clone: The junction does not match germline at one end; this may be a read error. The chain couples TRBV12-5 to TRBJ2-7, with 7 bases lining up with TRBD1. CDR1 and CDR2 from the germline V gene are LGHNT and FRNRAP. The CDR3 covers 14 residues. CDR3 nucleotide sequence: TGTGCTAGTGGTTTGGTACAGGGGTCCTCCGAGCAGTACTTC. It specifies CASGLVQGSSEQYF.

The chain has TRBV5-1 and TRBJ1-2; D unclear. The V end lost 2 bases, the J end lost 6 bases, and 14 bases lay between the germline ends. CDR1 and CDR2 from the germline V gene are SGHRS and YFSETQ. This CDR3 is built from 14 residues. CDR3: CASSLITPSDGYTF. The CDR3 DNA reads as TGCGCCAGCAGCTTAATCACGCCGTCAGATGGCTACACCTTC.

V usage is TRBV6-2 or TRBV6-3 and J usage is TRBJ2-1; a weak D match, TRBD1 (5 bases). Looked up from germline, CDR1 is MNHEY and CDR2 is SVGEGT. V dropped 2 bases and J dropped 7 bases, with 15 bases sitting between them. CDR3 length: 15 amino acids. The DNA of the CDR3 is TGTGCCAGCAGTTACGGAAGGGGTGGCTATAATGAGCAGTTCTTC. Residues: CASSYGRGGYNEQFF.

The genes are TRBV9 and TRBJ2-3, with 14 bases that match TRBD2. CDR1 is SGDLS and CDR2 is YYNGEE in the germline V gene. This CDR3 has 17 residues. The ends lost 4 bases at V and 6 bases at J; junction bases unmatched: 10. CDR3 in amino acids: CASSKRTSGRRADTQYF. Here the CDR3 DNA reads TGTGCCAGCAGCAAACGGACTAGCGGGAGGAGGGCGGATACGCAGTATTTT.

This clone was counted once. The gene calls are TRBV5-1 and TRBJ1-2; maybe TRBD1 (5 bases). Between the trimmed V and J ends, which lost 5 bases and 2 bases, there was a span of 10 bases. Per the germline V gene, CDR1 is SGHRS and CDR2 is YFSETQ. This CDR3 comprises 13 residues. The CDR3 DNA is TGCGCCAGCAGGACAGAGGACAACTATGGCTACACCTTC. Protein: CASRTEDNYGYTF.

A few counts support this clone. This rearrangement joins TRBV5-4 to TRBJ1-2, with 8 bases identical to TRBD1. This CDR3 has 12 residues. The germline V gene encodes CDR1 SGHNT and CDR2 YYREEE (reference sequence). V dropped 3 bases and J dropped 6; count of bases not matched to a gene: 1. As DNA, the CDR3 is TGTGCCAGCAGCTCGGACAGGGATGGCTACACCTTC. This encodes CASSSDRDGYTF.

The chain combines TRBV27 with TRBJ2-1, with TRBD2 identical over 12 bases. The germline V gene has CDR1 MNHEY and CDR2 SMNVEV (reference sequence). The CDR3 contains 15 residues. V trimming: 2 bases; J trimming: 9 bases; junction bases outside the gene matches: 5. The CDR3 loop reads CASSLGLAGSIEQFF. The CDR3 DNA follows: TGTGCCAGCAGTTTAGGACTAGCGGGATCGATTGAGCAGTTCTTC.

The V gene is TRBV4-2, the J gene TRBJ2-4; a possible D gene is TRBD2 (5 bases). This CDR3 has 14 residues. With 5 bases removed from V and 6 bases from J, the gap between germline ends came to 14 bases. Per the germline V gene, CDR1 is LGHNA and CDR2 is YNFKEQ. This CDR3 reads CASSSDRGTNIQYF. DNA for the CDR3: TGTGCCAGCAGCTCCGACCGGGGTACAAACATTCAGTACTTC.

Only one count was recorded for this clone. CDR3 sequence (DNA): TGTGCCAGCAGTCGAGGACAGGGGCTAAATCAGCCCCAGCATTTT. It encodes CASSRGQGLNQPQHF. The chain links TRBV6-5 to TRBJ1-5, with TRBD1 matching 9 bases. J lost 4 bases, V lost 5 bases, and 6 bases had no gene match. Per germline, CDR1 MNHEY and CDR2 SVGAGI. The CDR3 runs to 15 residues.

The chain couples TRBV3-1 (or the pseudogene TRBV3-2) to TRBJ1-1; no clear D. Trimming stripped 0 bases from V and 5 bases from J, with 10 bases between. The length of the CDR3 is 14 residues. Germline assignment: CDR1 LGHDT and CDR2 YNNKEL (reference sequence). The CDR3, as DNA: TGTGCCAGCAGCCAAGAGGCGGGGAAAACTGAAGCTTTCTTT. It encodes CASSQEAGKTEAFF.

The chain recombines TRBV5-6 with TRBJ2-5; D is possibly TRBD2 (5 bases). The germline V gene encodes CDR1 SGHDT and CDR2 YYEEEE. The CDR3 spans 14 residues. V was clipped by 1 base and J by 5 bases, with 12 bases between them. The CDR3 DNA reads TGTGCCAGCAGCTTGAGCCCAACGGGGGAGACCCAGTACTTC. Protein product: CASSLSPTGETQYF. The entire variable domain, with the rest obtained from reference TRBV5-6 and TRBJ2-5, is as follows: DAGVTQSPTHLIKTRGQQVTLRCSPKSGHDTVSWYQQALGQGPQFIFQYYEEEERQRGNFPDRFSGHQFPNYSSELNVNALLLGDSALYLCASSLSPTGETQYFGPGTRLLVL.

This clone was seen a single time. The chain uses TRBV4-1 and TRBJ2-2; perhaps TRBD1 as D (6 bases). Trimming shortened V by 0 bases and J by 0 bases, and 8 bases separated the two germline ends. The length of the CDR3 is 16 residues. Germline V gene sequence: CDR1 MGHRA, CDR2 YSYEKL. CDR3 bases: TGCGCCAGCAGCCAAGATGCAGGGGCGAACACCGGGGAGCTGTTTTTT. As protein: CASSQDAGANTGELFF.

DNA of the CDR3: TGTGCCAGCAGCTTGGGACTAGGGTCCTACAATGAGCAGTTCTTC. It encodes CASSLGLGSYNEQFF. The chain recombines TRBV7-9 with TRBJ2-1; TRBD2 agrees at 8 bases. CDR1 is SEHNR and CDR2 is FQNEAQ in the germline V gene (reference sequence). With 3 bases clipped from V and 1 base from J, the junction kept 2 bases outside the gene matches. The CDR3 has 15 amino acids.

The V gene is TRBV5-4, the J gene TRBJ2-5; possible D gene TRBD1, 7 bases. Trimming stripped 5 bases from V and 4 bases from J, with 15 bases between. Germline lookup yields CDR1 SGHNT and CDR2 YYREEE (reference sequence). CDR3 length: 14 residues. This CDR3 is CASRSTGEAETQYF. In nucleotides, the CDR3 is TGTGCCAGCAGGAGTACAGGGGAGGCAGAGACCCAGTACTTC. The full variable domain, with the rest looked up from reference TRBV5-4 and TRBJ2-5, is ETGVTQSPTHLIKTRGQQVTLRCSSQSGHNTVSWYQQALGQGPQFIFQYYREEENGRGNFPPRFSGLQFPNYSSELNVNALELDDSALYLCASRSTGEAETQYFGPGTRLLVL.

This clone was seen only a few times. This rearrangement joins TRBV5-1 to TRBJ1-3; D is uncertain. Trimming removed 2 bases at V and 0 bases at J, with 6 bases between. Germline V gene data show CDR1 as SGHRS and CDR2 as YFSETQ. This CDR3 spans 14 amino acids. CDR3 DNA: TGCGCCAGCAGCTTACAGAGCTCTGGAAACACCATATATTTT. It codes for CASSLQSSGNTIYF.

The chain is built from TRBV6-5 and TRBJ2-1, with 8 nucleotides matching TRBD2. V lost 6 bases to trimming and J lost 6 bases; unmatched junction nucleotides: 10. The CDR3 extends over 15 amino acids. Germline V gene lookup returns CDR1 MNHEY and CDR2 SVGAGI. The CDR3 spells CASRSGLAAANEQFF. The CDR3 bases are TGTGCCAGCAGGTCCGGACTAGCTGCGGCCAATGAGCAGTTCTTC.

V gene TRBV19 combines with J gene TRBJ1-2; 10 bases line up with TRBD1. J gave up 6 bases and V 6 bases, and 7 bases lay outside the gene matches. In germline, CDR1 is LNHDA, CDR2 SQIVND (reference sequence). The CDR3 is 14 amino acids. For the CDR3, the DNA is TGTGCCAGTAGGGCCCGGGACAGGGGTGATGGCTACACCTTC. Protein sequence: CASRARDRGDGYTF.